Following are 3 T cell receptor beta chains from one sample sequenced in a study of sequential checkpoint blockade in melanoma. Assay: immunoSEQ multiplex PCR; the TCRdb copy retains only in-frame clones and omits some. The data show approximately 10,000 clones, with 60% to 80% seen just once and about 18% held by the top ten. Noted treatment: randomized to nivolumab then ipilimumab (arm A) or the reverse (arm B). Here the sequenced sample was CD8+ T cells sorted from blood (inferred from file names), taken from a patient given nivolumab and ipilimumab in sequence. All receptors derive from a human donor with melanoma.

The chain's CDR3 is CASSQSPDRDGYTF. The DNA of the CDR3 is TGCGCCAGCAGCCAATCCCCGGACAGGGATGGCTACACCTTC. This chain uses TRBV4-1 with TRBJ1-2, with 8 bases lining up with TRBD1. Germline V gene lookup returns CDR1 MGHRA and CDR2 YSYEKL. Losses at the gene ends were 2 bases for V and 6 bases for J; bases not matched to a gene: 5. The CDR3 spans 14 residues.

The chain combines TRBV7-8 with TRBJ2-3; 8 bases align to TRBD1. Germline CDR1 reads SGHVS; CDR2 reads FQNEAQ. CDR3 length: 14 amino acids. J was trimmed by 5 bases and V by 4 bases; bases with no gene match: 5. As DNA, the CDR3 is TGTGCCAGCAGCTCCCAGGGGGCTGGAGATACGCAGTATTTT. Amino acids: CASSSQGAGDTQYF.

The chain carries TRBV5-1 and TRBJ2-7; 8 nucleotides match TRBD1. Germline-derived CDR1 and CDR2 are SGHRS and YFSETQ. Trimming removed 3 bases from V and 3 bases from J; junction bases left unmatched: 5. This CDR3 spans 14 amino acids. CDR3 sequence: CASSYDRGLYEQYF. CDR3 bases: TGCGCCAGCAGCTACGACAGGGGCCTCTACGAGCAGTACTTC.